This T cell receptor (beta chain) came from a study of shared clonotypes between healthy human individuals. Study-level results: Relative to clonotypes present in all four donors, those not shared had lower generation probabilities. Clonotype sharing among donors likely depends on sequencing depth. Across a handful of donors, naive CD4 shared around 5.4%, naive CD8 3.5% to 4%, memory CD4 more than 2%, memory CD8 about 0.38%.

V lost 5 bases and J lost 2, with 16 bases in between. The germline gives CDR1 MNHEY, CDR2 SMNVEV (reference sequence). The CDR3 sequence is 15 residues long. Details on this clone: Its antigen is still unknown.

Using immunoSEQ multiplex PCR, the repertoire was profiled, and TCRdb retains in-frame clones only, with some absent. The repertoire includes roughly 2,300,000 clones, approximately 90% of them detected once, and 0.3% to 0.4% sits in the top ten. This TCR came from a man aged 18 to 29 in good health. Some clones in this sample may be carry-over from other donors' samples. Sequencing was done on a sample of naive CD4+ T cells from PBMCs. Subset indicated: CD45RA+ positively selected. The rearrangement joins TRBV27 to TRBJ2-7, with D possibly TRBD1 on 5 matching bases. The CDR3 region is CASSPQDILTYEQYF. The CDR3 bases are TGTGCCAGCAGTCCCCAGGACATTTTAACCTACGAGCAGTACTTC.